The sequence of this TCR beta chain was determined in a study of control samples from healthy donors and cancer patients. TCRdb's table, derived via immunoSEQ multiplex PCR, lists solely in-frame clones and lacks some. The sample lists about 180,000 clones; around 87% were seen once. Regarding this clone: This sample also contains other DNA sequences that code for the same CDR3.

Germline V gives CDR1 SQVTM, CDR2 ANQGSEA. V dropped 6 bases and J dropped 7; count of bases not matched to a gene: 6. The CDR3 has 11 amino acids. The sequencing sample was made of blood. The V gene is TRBV29-1, the J gene TRBJ2-7, with 7 bases fitting TRBD2. This receptor was taken from a woman aged 45-60 years in good health. The CDR3 is CSVSWGGEQYF. DNA of the CDR3: TGCAGCGTCAGCTGGGGGGGAGAGCAGTACTTC.